This T cell receptor beta chain was identified in a study of T cells after somatic rescue of genetic block. TCRdb's table, derived via immunoSEQ multiplex PCR, lists solely in-frame clones and lacks some. The data show fewer than 15,000 clones, roughly 70% seen once. V was clipped by 4 bases and J by 4 bases; unmatched bases: 3. Germline V gene lookup returns CDR1 MNHNY and CDR2 SVGAGI (reference sequence). The CDR3 covers 13 residues. V gene TRBV6-6 combines with J gene TRBJ1-2; 7 bases agree with TRBD1. Sequenced sample: peripheral blood mononuclear cells (PBMCs). The receptor was isolated from a boy aged 5-17 years. This chain's CDR3 is CASSSTGSYGYTF. The CDR3 bases are TGTGCCAGCAGTTCGACAGGGAGCTATGGCTACACCTTC.